These T cell receptor beta chains were read from a single sample in a study of cytomegalovirus exposure and HLA in healthy donors. Sequencing was performed with immunoSEQ multiplex PCR; in TCRdb, only in-frame clones are kept and a portion is missing. The sample has some 110,000 clones; 90% to 95% are singletons. Sequencing input: PBMCs. The receptors come from a woman younger than 30 in good health and CMV-seronegative. Both conserved end residues are part of each CDR3. A D gene is named only where the DNA matches it firmly. The size field is filled for only some rows; it gives once, few, many or a size class.

CDR3 DNA | CDR3 protein | J gene | V gene | clone size | D gene
TGTGCCAGCAAGTGGAGAGGCGAATCTAATTACGAGCAGTACTTC | CASKWRGESNYEQYF | TRBJ2-7 | TRBV6-5 | - | -
TGTGCCAGCAGCGAAAAGGGAGTAACTGAAGCTTTCTTT | CASSEKGVTEAFF | TRBJ1-1 | TRBV5-4 | - | -
TGTGCCAGCAGGACAGGGGGGAGGGAGACCCAGTACTTC | CASRTGGRETQYF | TRBJ2-5 | TRBV6-1 | - | TRBD1
TGTGCCAGCATTTCACAGGGAGGGAGGGATGAAAAACTGTTTTTT | CASISQGGRDEKLFF | TRBJ1-4 | TRBV6-6 | - | -
TGTGCCAGCCTAAGGGGATCTAATGAAAAACTGTTTTTT | CASLRGSNEKLFF | TRBJ1-4 | TRBV18 | - | -
TGTGCCACCAGCCAGACTAGCGAAACAAAAAACATTCAGTACTTC | CATSQTSETKNIQYF | TRBJ2-4 | TRBV15 | - | TRBD2
TGTGCCAGCAAGGCAGGGACTAATGAAAAACTGTTTTTT | CASKAGTNEKLFF | TRBJ1-4 | TRBV28 | - | -
TGTGCCAGCAGCTCGCGGGGACAGACCCTCACAGATACGCAGTATTTT | CASSSRGQTLTDTQYF | TRBJ2-3 | TRBV7-3 | - | -
TGTGCCAGCAGCTTAGTAGGGGACAACCTCAATCAGCCCCAGCATTTT | CASSLVGDNLNQPQHF | TRBJ1-5 | TRBV11-2 | - | -
TGTGCCAGCAGCGTAGCAGGGGGCTTTGCCTACGAGCAGTACTTC | CASSVAGGFAYEQYF | TRBJ2-7 | TRBV9 | once | TRBD1
TGTGCCAGCTCACTGCAGACTAGCGGGAAGGACTACAATGAGCAGTTCTTC | CASSLQTSGKDYNEQFF | TRBJ2-1 | TRBV18 | - | TRBD2
TGTGCCAGTAGTATTCCACTTACCGGGACTTACTACAATGAGCAGTTCTTC | CASSIPLTGTYYNEQFF | TRBJ2-1 | TRBV19 | - | -
TGCGCCAGCAGCCAAGACGAGGGTAACTATGGCTACACCTTC | CASSQDEGNYGYTF | TRBJ1-2 | TRBV4-1 | - | -
TGTGCCAGCACCCCGGGAGCCCGCACAGATACGCAGTATTTT | CASTPGARTDTQYF | TRBJ2-3 | TRBV6-5 | - | -
TGTGCCAGCAGCTTAGTTCTATCGGAGTCCACCTACAATGAGCAGTTCTTC | CASSLVLSESTYNEQFF | TRBJ2-1 | TRBV11-2 | once | -
TGCGCCAGCAGCCAAAAGGGGACTGGAGACCAAGAGACCCAGTACTTC | CASSQKGTGDQETQYF | TRBJ2-5 | TRBV4-1 | - | -
TGTGCCAGTAGTTTACGCCGGTCCCCGATCGAGCAGTACTTC | CASSLRRSPIEQYF | TRBJ2-7 | TRBV19 | - | -
TGTGCCAGCAGCCAAGATCGGGGGAGGACTAATGAAAAACTGTTTTTT | CASSQDRGRTNEKLFF | TRBJ1-4 | TRBV4-2 | - | -
TGCAGTCATACAGGGGCGGGATACAATGAGCAGTTCTTC | CSHTGAGYNEQFF | TRBJ2-1 | TRBV29-1 | - | -
TGTGCCAGCAGCTTACCCCAGGGCGGAGGCTACACCTTC | CASSLPQGGGYTF | TRBJ1-2 | TRBV7-9 | - | -
TGTGCCAGCAGCCCCGCGGGGTCCGGAAACACCATATATTTT | CASSPAGSGNTIYF | TRBJ1-3 | TRBV5-4 | once | -
TGCGCCAGCAGCAACACAGGGAGCAATGAGCAGTTCTTC | CASSNTGSNEQFF | TRBJ2-1 | TRBV5-1 | once | -
TGTGCCAGTAGTTCCTCGACAGGGTATGGCTACACCTTC | CASSSSTGYGYTF | TRBJ1-2 | TRBV19 | - | TRBD1
TGTGCCAGCAGTGAAGCGCGGGGAGGTGAGACCCAGTACTTC | CASSEARGGETQYF | TRBJ2-5 | TRBV2 | - | -
TGTGCCAGCAGCCGGAAATCAAGGGCAGGGGACAAAAACATTCAGTACTTC | CASSRKSRAGDKNIQYF | TRBJ2-4 | TRBV7-9 | - | -
TGTGCCAGCAGTACGGGACAGGGGGGCACAGATACGCAGTATTTT | CASSTGQGGTDTQYF | TRBJ2-3 | TRBV6-1 | - | TRBD1
TGTGCCAGCAGCCCCCCCTCGGGTGGCTACACCTTC | CASSPPSGGYTF | TRBJ1-2 | TRBV28 | once | -
TGCGCCAGCAGCCAATCACTTTCCCAGCCGGGACAAGGACGAGGTCAGCCCCAGCATTTT | CASSQSLSQPGQGRGQPQHF | TRBJ1-5 | TRBV4-1 | - | -
TGCGCCAGCAGCTCCCCGGGGACATTGGACACTGAAGCTTTCTTT | CASSSPGTLDTEAFF | TRBJ1-1 | TRBV5-1 | - | -
TGTGCCAGCCGGGGGGGTAGTCCCTACGAGCAGTACTTC | CASRGGSPYEQYF | TRBJ2-7 | TRBV6-5 | - | TRBD2
TGTGCCAGCAGCTTAAAGTCTTCAGGGACCTACGAGCAGTACTTC | CASSLKSSGTYEQYF | TRBJ2-7 | TRBV7-9 | - | -
TGTGCCAGCAGTCCAGAAAGCGGCGGATTTTTT | CASSPESGGFF | TRBJ1-4 | TRBV2 | - | -
TGTGCCAGCTCACTCCGACAGGGGAACACTGAAGCTTTCTTT | CASSLRQGNTEAFF | TRBJ1-1 | TRBV18 | - | TRBD1
TGTGCCAGCAGCCCTTCCGGGTCCGGGGAGCTGTTTTTT | CASSPSGSGELFF | TRBJ2-2 | TRBV9 | few | -
TGTGCCAGCAGTTTGGCAGGGGGTCTTAACTATGGCTACACCTTC | CASSLAGGLNYGYTF | TRBJ1-2 | TRBV28 | - | TRBD1
TGTGCTAGTGGTTTAATAGCGGGAGGATTCGAGACCCAGTACTTC | CASGLIAGGFETQYF | TRBJ2-5 | TRBV12-5 | - | TRBD2
TGTGCCAGCAGCAACCAGGGAGGGACTGAAGCTTTCTTT | CASSNQGGTEAFF | TRBJ1-1 | TRBV13 | many | -
TGTGCCAGCAGCCCAACAGGATCCCTCACCTACGAGCAGTACTTC | CASSPTGSLTYEQYF | TRBJ2-7 | TRBV28 | - | -
TGCGCCAGCAGCGTGGGAGAAGGGTTGAATCAGCCCCAGCATTTT | CASSVGEGLNQPQHF | TRBJ1-5 | TRBV4-1 | - | -
TGTGCAAGTCGCCCAGATGGGGGGTCCGACAATGAGCAGTTCTTC | CASRPDGGSDNEQFF | TRBJ2-1 | TRBV12-2 | - | -
TGTGCCAGCAGCTTAGAGGGACTTAACTACGAGCAGTACTTC | CASSLEGLNYEQYF | TRBJ2-7 | TRBV7-2 | - | -
TGTGCCAGCACCAGGGTAGGGACTGAAGCTTTCTTT | CASTRVGTEAFF | TRBJ1-1 | TRBV28 | - | -
TGTGCCAGCTCCCCGGAGAGCCTCCAAGAGACCCAGTACTTC | CASSPESLQETQYF | TRBJ2-5 | TRBV18 | - | -
TGTGCCAGCAGCCGAGACAGGGTAGATGAAAAACTGTTTTTT | CASSRDRVDEKLFF | TRBJ1-4 | TRBV7-9 | - | TRBD1
TGTGCCAGCAGCCAACCGACTGGTAATAAGCAGTTCTTC | CASSQPTGNKQFF | TRBJ2-1 | TRBV7-6 | - | -
TGCGCCAGCAGCCCGGGACTAGAGGATGAGCAGTTCTTC | CASSPGLEDEQFF | TRBJ2-1 | TRBV5-1 | - | TRBD2
TGTGCCTTAGGACAGGGCCTCGTCCTGACTTTC | CALGQGLVLTF | TRBJ2-6 | TRBV30 | - | TRBD1
TGCGCCAGCAGCCAAGACAGGGGACAAGAGACCCAGTACTTC | CASSQDRGQETQYF | TRBJ2-5 | TRBV4-1 | - | -
TGTGCCAGCAGCGTGGCAGGGAGGGAAAAACTGTTTTTT | CASSVAGREKLFF | TRBJ1-4 | TRBV9 | - | -
TGTGCCAGCAGCAACTACAGGGGCCCCTACGAGCAGTACTTC | CASSNYRGPYEQYF | TRBJ2-7 | TRBV7-8 | - | TRBD1
TGTGCCAGCTCGCAACAGGGAGGGAAGTACGAGCAGTACTTC | CASSQQGGKYEQYF | TRBJ2-7 | TRBV18 | once | -